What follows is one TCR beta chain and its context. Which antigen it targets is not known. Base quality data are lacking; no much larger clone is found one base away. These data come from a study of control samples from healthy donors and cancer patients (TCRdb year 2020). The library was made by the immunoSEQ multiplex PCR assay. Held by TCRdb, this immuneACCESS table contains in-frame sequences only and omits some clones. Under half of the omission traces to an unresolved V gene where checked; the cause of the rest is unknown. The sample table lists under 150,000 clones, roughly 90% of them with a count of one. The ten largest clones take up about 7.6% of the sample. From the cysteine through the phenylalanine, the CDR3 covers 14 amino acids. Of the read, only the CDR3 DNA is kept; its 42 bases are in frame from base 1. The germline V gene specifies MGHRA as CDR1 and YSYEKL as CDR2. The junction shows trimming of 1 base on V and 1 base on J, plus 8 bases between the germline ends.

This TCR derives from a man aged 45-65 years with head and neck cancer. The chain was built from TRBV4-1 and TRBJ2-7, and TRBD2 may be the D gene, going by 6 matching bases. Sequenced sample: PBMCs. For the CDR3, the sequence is CASSQVGGSYEQYF. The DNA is TGCGCCAGCAGCCAAGTCGGGGGATCCTACGAGCAGTACTTC.